This is a list of T cell receptor beta chains from one sample in a study of T cell repertoires in cytomegalovirus infection. The antigens of these receptors remain unknown. TCRdb re-called the reads through MiXCR, storing one row per CDR3 protein. The repertoire holds some 350,000 distinct CDR3 sequences, just under 35% seen once, with approximately 12% in the top ten. Sequencing was performed on cultured PBMCs, taken from culture after CMV antigen stimulation. Every receptor here comes from a human donor in good health (CMV status not recorded). Some clones in this sample may be carry-over from other donors' samples. The CDR3 runs from the conserved cysteine through the conserved F or W. The D gene is left open where the match is weak. Rows may omit the clone size; those that give it use once, few, many or a size class.

.,.,TRBJ2-5,TRBV6-2/TRBV6-3,CASSYTSRGGTQYF,TGTGCCAGCAGTTACACTAGTCGCGGCGGGACCCAGTACTTC
TRBD2,.,TRBJ2-7,TRBV27,CASSRLAGGGGLYEQYF,TGTGCCAGCAGTCGGCTAGCGGGAGGAGGGGGACTGTACGAGCAGTACTTC
TRBD1,many,TRBJ2-1,TRBV7-9,CASSTGQGTYNEQFF,TGTGCCAGCAGCACGGGACAGGGTACCTACAATGAGCAGTTCTTC
.,few,TRBJ2-2,TRBV12-3/TRBV12-4,CASSLVRVSGELFF,TGTGCCAGCAGTTTAGTACGGGTCAGCGGGGAGCTGTTTTTT
.,few,TRBJ1-1,TRBV10-3,CAIRAQVGATEAFF,TGTGCCATCAGGGCGCAGGTGGGGGCCACTGAAGCTTTCTTT
.,.,TRBJ1-1,TRBV7-2,CASSLMGAGEAFF,TGTGCCAGCAGCTTAATGGGGGCGGGGGAAGCTTTCTTT
TRBD1,many,TRBJ1-2,TRBV29-1,CSVVTGTGGEYGYTF,TGCAGCGTCGTTACCGGGACAGGGGGCGAGTATGGCTACACCTTC
.,few,TRBJ2-2,TRBV24-1,CATSGGRRKNTGELFF,TGTGCCACCAGTGGAGGACGGAGGAAAAACACCGGGGAGCTGTTTTTT
.,.,TRBJ2-7,TRBV12-5,CASGLDSYEQYF,TGTGCTAGTGGTTTGGACTCCTACGAGCAGTACTTC
.,few,TRBJ2-1,TRBV4-2,CASSPLLRGEQFF,TGTGCCAGCAGTCCCCTTCTCAGAGGTGAGCAGTTCTTC
TRBD1,.,TRBJ2-1,TRBV19,CASSGNSGTAQFF,TGTGCCAGTAGTGGCAATTCCGGGACAGCCCAGTTCTTC
.,.,TRBJ1-2,TRBV29-1,CSVGTVMMMGGYTF,TGCAGCGTTGGGACAGTTATGATGATGGGGGGCTACACCTTC
.,many,TRBJ1-4,TRBV7-2,CASSRTVLGEKLFF,TGTGCCAGCAGCAGAACAGTACTAGGTGAAAAACTGTTTTTT
.,once,TRBJ1-1,TRBV11-1,CASSSVTGNTEAFF,TGTGCCAGCAGCTCCGTAACCGGGAACACTGAAGCTTTCTTT
.,few,TRBJ1-2,TRBV19,CASSISEFRGYTF,TGTGCCAGTAGTATTTCCGAGTTTCGTGGCTACACCTTC
TRBD2,.,TRBJ2-5,TRBV10-3,CAISEIGRLQETQYF,TGTGCCATCAGTGAGATCGGGAGGCTCCAAGAGACCCAGTACTTC
.,many,TRBJ2-3,TRBV7-2,CASSKSPGRGGADTQYF,TGTGCCAGCAGCAAATCTCCTGGGCGGGGCGGGGCAGATACGCAGTATTTT
.,.,TRBJ1-1,TRBV6-1,CASSRGTNTEAFF,TGTGCCAGCAGTCGTGGGACAAACACTGAAGCTTTCTTT
TRBD1,.,TRBJ2-2,TRBV14,CASSPGTGGANGELFF,TGTGCCAGCAGCCCCGGGACAGGGGGCGCGAACGGGGAGCTGTTTTTT
.,.,TRBJ1-2,TRBV6-5,CASRYREGSGYTF,TGTGCCAGCAGGTACAGGGAGGGGTCCGGCTACACCTTC
.,.,TRBJ1-2,TRBV19,CASSIQPRDYGYTF,TGTGCCAGTAGTATTCAACCGAGGGACTATGGCTACACCTTC
.,.,TRBJ2-1,TRBV15,CATSRAGDEQFF,TGTGCCACCAGCAGAGCTGGTGATGAGCAGTTCTTC
.,.,TRBJ1-2,TRBV12-3/TRBV12-4,CASSLSGRGYTF,TGTGCCAGCAGTTTAAGTGGTCGGGGCTACACCTTC
.,few,TRBJ1-2,TRBV4-1,CASSQDRNTAPPFYGYTF,TGCGCCAGCAGCCAAGATCGAAACACCGCCCCTCCATTCTATGGCTACACCTTC
TRBD2,.,TRBJ2-1,TRBV13,CASSTLAGGGNEQFF,TGTGCCAGCAGCACCTTAGCGGGAGGTGGAAATGAGCAGTTCTTC
.,.,TRBJ2-4,TRBV24-1,CATSDAAGLAKNIQYF,TGTGCCACCAGTGATGCGGCAGGGTTAGCCAAAAACATTCAGTACTTC
.,few,TRBJ2-1,TRBV5-5,CASSPTPPYNEQFF,TGTGCCAGCAGCCCCACACCCCCTTACAATGAGCAGTTCTTC
TRBD2,.,TRBJ2-5,TRBV28,CASSIAGVQETQYF,TGTGCCAGCAGTATAGCGGGCGTCCAAGAGACCCAGTACTTC
.,once,TRBJ2-2,TRBV7-9,CASSYMVQNTGELFF,TGTGCCAGCAGCTACATGGTCCAGAACACCGGGGAGCTGTTTTTT
.,.,TRBJ2-5,TRBV6-5,CASSYVPGSETQYF,TGTGCCAGCAGTTACGTCCCCGGGAGTGAGACCCAGTACTTC
TRBD2,.,TRBJ2-1,TRBV11-2,CASSFYPAGEGEQFF,TGTGCCAGCAGCTTCTACCCAGCGGGAGAGGGTGAGCAGTTCTTC
.,once,TRBJ1-1,TRBV30,CAWTMGPQAFF,TGTGCCTGGACCATGGGACCACAAGCTTTCTTT
.,.,TRBJ2-7,TRBV5-1,CASSMVSSEQYF,TGCGCCAGCAGCATGGTCAGTTCCGAGCAGTACTTC
TRBD1,.,TRBJ1-1,TRBV12-3/TRBV12-4,CASSPRTGYTEAFF,TGTGCCAGCAGTCCCCGGACAGGGTACACTGAAGCTTTCTTT
.,.,TRBJ2-5,TRBV10-3,CAISALPAGQETQYF,TGTGCCATCAGTGCCCTCCCTGCGGGGCAAGAGACCCAGTACTTC
TRBD2,few,TRBJ2-1,TRBV7-2,CASSLGPSGRADYNEQFF,TGTGCCAGCAGCTTAGGTCCTAGCGGGAGGGCTGATTACAATGAGCAGTTCTTC
TRBD2,.,TRBJ2-3,TRBV9,CASSVGPGLAAKGTDTQYF,TGTGCCAGCAGCGTAGGACCTGGACTAGCGGCCAAGGGGACAGATACGCAGTATTTT
TRBD1,.,TRBJ1-2,TRBV4-1,CASSYGQGTPYGYTF,TGCGCCAGCAGCTATGGACAGGGAACCCCCTATGGCTACACCTTC
.,.,TRBJ1-2,TRBV3-1,CASSQDVGAYGYTF,TGTGCCAGCAGCCAAGATGTAGGGGCCTATGGCTACACCTTC
.,.,TRBJ2-7,TRBV7-2,CASSLGGALYEQYF,TGTGCCAGCAGCTTAGGCGGAGCCCTCTACGAGCAGTACTTC
TRBD1,.,TRBJ1-2,TRBV4-1,CASSQPGQGAHGYTF,TGCGCCAGCAGCCAACCGGGACAGGGGGCCCATGGCTACACCTTC
.,.,TRBJ2-5,TRBV6-2/TRBV6-3,CASSVMGQDQETQYF,TGTGCCAGCAGCGTCATGGGTCAAGACCAAGAGACCCAGTACTTC
TRBD1,few,TRBJ1-2,TRBV5-1,CASSAGTGLEGYTF,TGCGCCAGCAGCGCCGGGACAGGCCTAGAGGGCTACACCTTC
.,.,TRBJ2-3,TRBV7-6,CASSLEGVDTQYF,TGTGCCAGCAGCTTAGAGGGAGTGGATACGCAGTATTTT
TRBD2,few,TRBJ2-2,TRBV6-2/TRBV6-3,CASSQGLHTGELFF,TGTGCCAGCAGTCAGGGACTACACACCGGGGAGCTGTTTTTT
.,.,TRBJ1-3,TRBV7-2,CASSLHPQGRGNTINF,TGTGCCAGCAGCCTCCACCCACAGGGTAGGGGAAACACCATAAATTTT
TRBD2,few,TRBJ2-7,TRBV29-1,CSVRSRLADYEQYF,TGCAGCGTCCGCTCAAGACTAGCAGATTACGAGCAGTACTTC
.,.,TRBJ2-1,TRBV6-2/TRBV6-3,CASSYSGYVDNEQFF,TGTGCCAGCAGTTACTCGGGGTACGTGGACAATGAGCAGTTCTTC
.,few,TRBJ1-2,TRBV12-3/TRBV12-4,CASSLRVGELRHYGYTF,TGTGCCAGCAGTTTAAGGGTCGGGGAACTGAGGCACTATGGCTACACCTTC
.,few,TRBJ2-1,TRBV12-3/TRBV12-4,CASSPVSFYNEQFF,TGTGCCAGCAGCCCCGTGAGCTTCTACAATGAGCAGTTCTTC
.,.,TRBJ2-1,TRBV10-2,CASRPSGQGYNEQFF,TGCGCCAGCAGGCCTTCGGGGCAGGGCTACAATGAGCAGTTCTTC